Here is one T cell receptor beta chain with its context. Its antigen is currently unknown. The record originates from a study of cytotoxic CD8 clonotypes in ibrutinib-treated CLL. Study-level findings and limits: There were differences in sampling times between sustained-remission and progressing patients.

V lost 5 bases, J lost 2 bases, and 13 bases lay in between. In germline, CDR1 is GTSNPN, CDR2 SVGIG (reference sequence). This CDR3 is 13 amino acids long. TCRdb's copy holds only in-frame clones and misses some; the assay was immunoSEQ multiplex PCR. Among some 200,000 clones listed, around 70% were seen once. Sequencing was performed on PBMCs, taken after 12 months of ibrutinib treatment. This sequence joins TRBV30 and TRBJ2-7; no clear D. The clonotype comes from a human donor with chronic lymphocytic leukemia. The CDR3 region is CAWSVAKTYEQYF. The CDR3 region has the DNA TGTGCCTGGTCGGTGGCCAAGACCTACGAGCAGTACTTC. Full variable domain (rest looked up from reference TRBV30 and TRBJ2-7): SQTIHQWPATLVQPVGSPLSLECTVEGTSNPNLYWYRQAAGRGLQLLFYSVGIGQISSEVPQNLSASRPQDRQFILSSKKLLLSDSGFYLCAWSVAKTYEQYFGPGTRLTVT.